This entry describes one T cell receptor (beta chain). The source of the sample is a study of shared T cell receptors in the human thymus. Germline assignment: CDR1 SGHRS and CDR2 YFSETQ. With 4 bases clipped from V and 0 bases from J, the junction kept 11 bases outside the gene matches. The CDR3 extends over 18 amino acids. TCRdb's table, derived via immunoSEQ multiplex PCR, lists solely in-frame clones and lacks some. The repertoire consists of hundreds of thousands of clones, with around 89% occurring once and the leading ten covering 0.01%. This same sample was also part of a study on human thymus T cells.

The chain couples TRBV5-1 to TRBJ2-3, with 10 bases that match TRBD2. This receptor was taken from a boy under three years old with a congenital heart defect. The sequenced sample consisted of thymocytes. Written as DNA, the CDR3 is TGCGCCAGCAGCCCTCCGACTAGCGGGCGTGCTAGCACAGATACGCAGTATTTT. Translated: CASSPPTSGRASTDTQYF.